These T cell receptor beta chains were read from a single sample in a study of blood T cell repertoires in COVID-19. Profiled with immunoSEQ multiplex PCR; TCRdb holds only in-frame clones, not every one. The data show 150,000 to 200,000 clones, around 81% seen once. The sequenced material came from peripheral blood. Receptors originate from a man aged 60-69 years with active or convalescent COVID-19. CDR3s include the opening cysteine and the closing phenylalanine or tryptophan. The D gene is left open where the match is weak. The size of a clone is reported for some rows only, either as once, few or many, or as a class for expanded clones.

J,D,size,V,CDR3,DNA
TRBJ1-2,TRBD1,.,TRBV3-1/TRBV3-2,CASSQVRTGYGYTF,TGTGCCAGCAGCCAAGTTCGGACAGGATATGGCTACACCTTC
TRBJ2-3,.,.,TRBV9,CASSVKGLPTDTQYF,TGTGCCAGCAGCGTAAAGGGACTTCCCACAGATACGCAGTATTTT
TRBJ1-5,.,.,TRBV12-3/TRBV12-4,CASSRGDQPQHF,TGTGCCAGCAGTCGGGGGGATCAGCCCCAGCATTTT
TRBJ1-4,TRBD1,.,TRBV9,CASSVGDRGYNEKLFF,TGTGCCAGCAGCGTAGGGGACAGGGGATATAATGAAAAACTGTTTTTT
TRBJ2-7,.,.,TRBV28,CASSFTGQLVYEQYF,TGTGCCAGCAGTTTCACGGGTCAGCTAGTCTACGAGCAGTACTTC
TRBJ1-3,TRBD1,.,TRBV10-3,CATTGGIGNTIYF,TGTGCCACCACAGGGGGAATTGGAAACACCATATATTTT
TRBJ1-4,.,.,TRBV28,CASSLLDQGLGNEKLFF,TGTGCCAGCAGTTTACTAGATCAGGGGTTAGGGAATGAAAAACTGTTTTTT
TRBJ2-7,TRBD2,.,TRBV3-1/TRBV3-2,CASSQDWLAGGREQYF,TGTGCCAGCAGCCAAGATTGGCTAGCGGGGGGGCGCGAGCAGTACTTC
TRBJ1-4,TRBD1,.,TRBV6-1,CASSEAIRTGTNEKLFF,TGTGCCAGCAGTGAAGCAATTAGGACAGGAACTAATGAAAAACTGTTTTTT
TRBJ2-2,TRBD2,.,TRBV7-9,CASSPPLRLAGVVGELFF,TGTGCCAGCAGCCCCCCCCTCCGGCTAGCGGGGGTGGTTGGGGAGCTGTTTTTT
TRBJ1-1,TRBD1,.,TRBV5-5,CASSPGTGLPHTEAFF,TGTGCCAGCAGCCCTGGGACAGGGCTACCACACACTGAAGCTTTCTTT
TRBJ2-7,.,many,TRBV5-4,CASSPLTPGEQYF,TGTGCCAGCAGCCCTCTGACCCCGGGGGAGCAGTACTTC
TRBJ2-3,TRBD2,.,TRBV5-6,CASSSSGSGYTDTQYF,TGTGCCAGCAGCTCTAGCGGGAGCGGGTACACAGATACGCAGTATTTT
TRBJ2-2,.,.,TRBV3-1/TRBV3-2,CASRHGPGELFF,TGTGCCAGCAGACATGGCCCTGGGGAGCTGTTTTTT
TRBJ1-1,.,.,TRBV7-6,CASSSGGVAFF,TGTGCCAGCAGCTCCGGCGGGGTAGCTTTCTTT
TRBJ1-5,TRBD1,.,TRBV14,CASSPRTGKQPQHF,TGTGCCAGCAGCCCCCGGACAGGGAAACAGCCCCAGCATTTT
TRBJ1-4,.,.,TRBV27,CASSLFRLGQLFF,TGTGCCAGCAGTTTATTTCGTCTAGGACAGCTGTTTTTT
TRBJ1-5,.,.,TRBV3-1/TRBV3-2,CASSPGGYSNQPQHF,TGTGCCAGCAGCCCCGGGGGGTATAGCAATCAGCCCCAGCATTTT
TRBJ2-3,TRBD1,many,TRBV29-1,CSVGTAADTQYF,TGCAGCGTCGGGACAGCCGCAGATACGCAGTATTTT
TRBJ2-7,.,.,TRBV5-6,CASSSYGQSYEQYF,TGTGCCAGCAGCTCTTACGGACAGTCCTACGAGCAGTACTTC
TRBJ2-7,TRBD2,few,TRBV6-5,CASSTLAGSSYEQYF,TGTGCCAGCAGTACACTAGCGGGTAGCTCCTACGAGCAGTACTTC
TRBJ1-5,.,.,TRBV15,CATSRGGGNQPQHF,TGTGCCACCAGCAGGGGGGGAGGGAACCAGCCCCAGCATTTT
TRBJ2-5,TRBD1,.,TRBV2,CASGRTGWETQYF,TGTGCCAGCGGTAGGACAGGCTGGGAGACCCAGTACTTC
TRBJ1-5,.,.,TRBV2,CASSGGRTNSNQPQHF,TGTGCCAGCAGTGGAGGACGGACTAATAGCAATCAGCCCCAGCATTTT
TRBJ2-2,TRBD1,.,TRBV13,CASSLGPQGAHTGELFF,TGTGCCAGCAGCTTGGGTCCCCAGGGGGCACACACCGGGGAGCTGTTTTTT
TRBJ1-2,TRBD1,few,TRBV5-1,CASSLGDSPGGYTF,TGCGCCAGCAGCTTGGGGGACAGCCCCGGGGGCTACACCTTC
TRBJ2-1,.,.,TRBV2,CASSPAGGTYNEQFF,TGTGCCAGCAGTCCCGCCGGAGGAACCTACAATGAGCAGTTCTTC
TRBJ1-1,TRBD1,.,TRBV7-3,CASSQTGGNTEAFF,TGTGCCAGCAGTCAGACAGGGGGGAACACTGAAGCTTTCTTT
TRBJ1-4,.,.,TRBV5-4,CASSLGTRTTNEKLFF,TGTGCCAGCAGCTTGGGGACACGCACAACTAATGAAAAACTGTTTTTT
TRBJ1-5,.,.,TRBV9,CASSVGLNQPQHF,TGTGCCAGCAGCGTAGGGCTCAATCAGCCCCAGCATTTT
TRBJ1-5,.,.,TRBV16,CASSQSELNQPQHF,TGTGCCAGCAGCCAATCTGAGTTAAATCAGCCCCAGCATTTT
TRBJ2-4,.,.,TRBV3-1/TRBV3-2,CASSQGTKNIQYF,TGTGCCAGCAGCCAAGGTACCAAAAACATTCAGTACTTC
TRBJ2-1,TRBD2,.,TRBV2,CASRASGGPNEQFF,TGTGCCAGCAGGGCTAGCGGGGGGCCTAATGAGCAGTTCTTC
TRBJ2-5,TRBD2,.,TRBV6-5,CASSAISGGETQYF,TGTGCCAGCAGCGCCATTTCGGGGGGAGAGACCCAGTACTTC
TRBJ1-6,TRBD1,.,TRBV19,CASRLQGAGSPLHF,TGTGCCAGTAGATTACAGGGGGCAGGGTCACCCCTCCACTTT
TRBJ2-7,.,.,TRBV28,CASTGQIDRTYEQYF,TGTGCCAGCACTGGGCAGATAGACCGAACCTACGAGCAGTACTTC
TRBJ2-6,TRBD1,.,TRBV4-1,CASSQAETGAPGANVLTF,TGCGCCAGCAGCCAAGCGGAGACAGGGGCCCCTGGGGCCAACGTCCTGACTTTC
TRBJ2-5,.,.,TRBV11-2,CASSFQGGATGQETQYF,TGTGCCAGCAGCTTTCAGGGCGGGGCGACAGGGCAAGAGACCCAGTACTTC
TRBJ2-2,.,.,TRBV5-1,CASSLVSLMNTGELFF,TGCGCCAGCAGCTTGGTGTCACTGATGAACACCGGGGAGCTGTTTTTT
TRBJ1-1,.,.,TRBV28,CASSSPGGEAFF,TGTGCCAGCAGTTCGCCGGGGGGGGAAGCTTTCTTT
TRBJ2-5,.,.,TRBV3-1/TRBV3-2,CASNRGPQETQYF,TGTGCCAGTAATCGAGGGCCTCAAGAGACCCAGTACTTC
TRBJ1-2,TRBD1,.,TRBV6-1,CASSGGTAERFHGYTF,TGTGCCAGCAGTGGGGGGACAGCCGAGAGGTTTCATGGCTACACCTTC